Listed below are T cell receptor beta chains from one sample, sequenced in a study of blood T cell repertoires in COVID-19. Assay used: immunoSEQ multiplex PCR; TCRdb lists only in-frame clones, some missing. The sample has under 75,000 clones; just over 85% are singletons. Sequencing used peripheral blood. These receptors came from a man aged 30 to 39 with acute or convalescent COVID-19. CDR3s include the opening cysteine and the closing phenylalanine or tryptophan. The D gene is left open where the match is weak. The size entry is marked missing in some rows and otherwise reads once, few, many or a size class.

d_gene,abundance,j_gene,v_gene,CDR3nt,CDR3aa
TRBD2,NA,TRBJ2-7,TRBV5-1,TGCGCCAGCAGCTTCACCGGGAGGGCCGCCGACGAGCAGTACTTC,CASSFTGRAADEQYF
NA,NA,TRBJ2-2,TRBV21-1,TGTGCCAGCAGCAAAGGTTCAAGGAGGGCCACCGGGGAGCTGTTTTTT,CASSKGSRRATGELFF
NA,large,TRBJ2-5,TRBV18,TGTGCCAGCTCACCACCGGGACAACAGGGCCAAGAGACCCAGTACTTC,CASSPPGQQGQETQYF
TRBD1,few,TRBJ2-3,TRBV2,TGTGCCAGCAGTAGGGACAGGTCCACAGATACGCAGTATTTT,CASSRDRSTDTQYF
TRBD1,NA,TRBJ1-2,TRBV4-2,TGTGCCAGCAGCCAAGGTGGGACAGGGGGCGCAAGTTATGGCTACACCTTC,CASSQGGTGGASYGYTF
NA,few,TRBJ2-3,TRBV18,TGTGCCAGCTCCGGGGAGGATACGCAGTATTTT,CASSGEDTQYF
NA,once,TRBJ1-6,TRBV6-5,TGTGCCAGCAGGCGCTCCTATAATTCACCCCTCCACTTT,CASRRSYNSPLHF
NA,NA,TRBJ1-1,TRBV6-2/TRBV6-3,TGTGCCAGCAGTTATGGAGGATGGACTGAATACGACACTGAAGCTTTCTTT,CASSYGGWTEYDTEAFF
TRBD1,NA,TRBJ1-1,TRBV6-5,TGTGCCAGCAGTAGACAGGGGGCGCTGGGCACTGAAGCTTTCTTT,CASSRQGALGTEAFF
NA,NA,TRBJ2-3,TRBV25-1,TGTGCCAGCAGTGAATGGGGGCGGACAGATACGCAGTATTTT,CASSEWGRTDTQYF
NA,NA,TRBJ1-5,TRBV12-5,TGTGCTAGTGAGAAGGGACTCGTCAGCAATCAGCCCCAGCATTTT,CASEKGLVSNQPQHF
NA,few,TRBJ2-2,TRBV3-1/TRBV3-2,TGTGCCAGCAGCCAACCTACGGTAGGGGGAATTCACGGGGAGCTGTTTTTT,CASSQPTVGGIHGELFF
TRBD1,NA,TRBJ1-2,TRBV5-1,TGCGCCAGCAGCATGACAGGGGCCTATGGCTACACCTTC,CASSMTGAYGYTF
NA,NA,TRBJ2-1,TRBV27,TGTGCCAGCAGTGCATCCGGGACATCCTACAATGAGCAGTTCTTC,CASSASGTSYNEQFF
TRBD2,once,TRBJ2-5,TRBV11-2,TGTGCCAGCAGCTTAGCTCGGCCGGGGGGGCAAGAGACCCAGTACTTC,CASSLARPGGQETQYF
TRBD1,NA,TRBJ2-7,TRBV7-9,TGTGCCAGCAGCTACTCTGGACAGGGTGCCTACGAGCAGTACTTC,CASSYSGQGAYEQYF
TRBD2,NA,TRBJ2-1,TRBV18,TGTGCCAGCTCACGAGTTTCTAGCGGGGGTCTCTACAATGAGCAGTTCTTC,CASSRVSSGGLYNEQFF
NA,NA,TRBJ2-5,TRBV5-8,TGTGCCAGCAGCTCCCTACTAGCAAACCAAGAGACCCAGTACTTC,CASSSLLANQETQYF
TRBD1,NA,TRBJ2-7,TRBV30,TGTGCCTGGAGTGTCGGGACAGGAGGCACCTACGAGCAGTACTTC,CAWSVGTGGTYEQYF
NA,NA,TRBJ1-4,TRBV2,TGTGCCAGCAGTGAACCAGGGGCTGGAAGAGAAAAACTGTTTTTT,CASSEPGAGREKLFF
TRBD1,NA,TRBJ2-2,TRBV11-2,TGTGCCAGCAGCCGACAGGGTCACACCGGGGAGCTGTTTTTT,CASSRQGHTGELFF
NA,NA,TRBJ1-5,TRBV30,TGTGCCTGGGCCTTACAGGGAAATCAGCCCCAGCATTTT,CAWALQGNQPQHF
TRBD2,once,TRBJ2-1,TRBV18,TGTGCCAGCTCACCTATCCGGACTAGCGGAAATGAGCAGTTCTTC,CASSPIRTSGNEQFF
TRBD2,NA,TRBJ2-3,TRBV18,TGTGCCAGCTCACCCGGGACTAGCGGGAGCACAGATACGCAGTATTTT,CASSPGTSGSTDTQYF
TRBD1,NA,TRBJ1-4,TRBV14,TGTGCCAGCACCTTGACAGGGGCGGGGGAAAAACTGTTTTTT,CASTLTGAGEKLFF